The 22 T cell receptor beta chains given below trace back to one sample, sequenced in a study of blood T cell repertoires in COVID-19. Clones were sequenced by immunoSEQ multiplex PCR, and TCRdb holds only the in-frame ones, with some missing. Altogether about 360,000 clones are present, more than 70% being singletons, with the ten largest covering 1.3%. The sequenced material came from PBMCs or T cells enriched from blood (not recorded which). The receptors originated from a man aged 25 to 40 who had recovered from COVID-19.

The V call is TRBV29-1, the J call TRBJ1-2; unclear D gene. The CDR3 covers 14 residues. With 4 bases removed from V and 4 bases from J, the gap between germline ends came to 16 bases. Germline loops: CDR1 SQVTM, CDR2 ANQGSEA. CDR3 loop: CSVADDEGIYGYTF. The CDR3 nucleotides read TGCAGCGTTGCTGACGATGAGGGCATCTATGGCTACACCTTC.

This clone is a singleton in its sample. CDR3 amino acids: CSVARGFEAFF. CDR3 DNA: TGCAGCGTTGCTAGGGGATTTGAAGCTTTCTTT. The chain links TRBV29-1 to TRBJ1-1; possibly TRBD1 for D (5 bases). CDR3 length: 11 amino acids. Trimming removed 4 bases from V and 7 bases from J, with 10 bases in between. Germline lookup yields CDR1 SQVTM and CDR2 ANQGSEA.

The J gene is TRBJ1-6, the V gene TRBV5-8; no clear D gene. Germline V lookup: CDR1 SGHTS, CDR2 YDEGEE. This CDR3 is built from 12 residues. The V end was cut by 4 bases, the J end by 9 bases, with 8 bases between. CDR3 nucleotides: TGTGCCAGCAGCCCGGGAGGTTCACCCCTCCACTTT. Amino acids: CASSPGGSPLHF.

CDR3 in amino acids: CASTRGQGFGEQYF. For the CDR3, the DNA is TGTGCCAGTACCCGGGGACAGGGGTTCGGCGAGCAGTACTTC. V and J are TRBV19 and TRBJ2-7, with 10 bases that match TRBD1. Losses at the gene ends were 7 bases for V and 6 bases for J; bases not matched to a gene: 9. In germline, CDR1 is LNHDA, CDR2 SQIVND (reference sequence). The CDR3 extends over 14 amino acids.

The CDR3 spells CASSLPTGGPNYEQYF. The DNA for the CDR3 is TGCGCCAGCAGCTTGCCTACAGGGGGTCCAAACTACGAGCAGTACTTC. The chain uses TRBV5-1 and TRBJ2-7; TRBD1 matches at 8 bases. Per the germline V gene, CDR1 is SGHRS and CDR2 is YFSETQ. There are 16 residues in the CDR3. The V and J ends lost 1 base and 3 bases, in that order; junction bases with no gene match: 9.

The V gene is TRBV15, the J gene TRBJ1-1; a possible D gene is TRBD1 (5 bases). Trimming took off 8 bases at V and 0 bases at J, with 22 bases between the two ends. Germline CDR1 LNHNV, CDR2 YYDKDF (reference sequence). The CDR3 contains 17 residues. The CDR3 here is CATGPAGLGRMNTEAFF. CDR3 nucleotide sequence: TGTGCCACCGGACCAGCGGGGCTCGGTAGGATGAACACTGAAGCTTTCTTT.

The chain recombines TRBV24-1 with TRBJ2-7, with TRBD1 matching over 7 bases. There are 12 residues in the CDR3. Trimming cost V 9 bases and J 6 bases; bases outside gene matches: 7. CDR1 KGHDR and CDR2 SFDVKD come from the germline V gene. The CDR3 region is CATYTGVSEQYF. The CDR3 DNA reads TGTGCCACCTACACAGGGGTTAGCGAGCAGTACTTC.

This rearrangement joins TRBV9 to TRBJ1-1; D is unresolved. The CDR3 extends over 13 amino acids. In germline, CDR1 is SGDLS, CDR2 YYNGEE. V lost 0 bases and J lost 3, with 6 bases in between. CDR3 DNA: TGTGCCAGCAGCGTAGGAACACACACTGAAGCTTTCTTT. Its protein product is CASSVGTHTEAFF. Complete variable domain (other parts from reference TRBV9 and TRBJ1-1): DSGVTQTPKHLITATGQRVTLRCSPRSGDLSVYWYQQSLDQGLQFLIQYYNGEERAKGNILERFSAQQFPDLHSELNLSSLELGDSALYFCASSVGTHTEAFFGQGTRLTVV.

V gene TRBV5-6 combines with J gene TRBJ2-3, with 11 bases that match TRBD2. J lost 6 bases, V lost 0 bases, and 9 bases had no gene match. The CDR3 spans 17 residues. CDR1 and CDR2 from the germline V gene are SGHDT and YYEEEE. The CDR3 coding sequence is TGTGCCAGCAGCTTGGCCCTTTTAGCGGGGGGGCGGGATACGCAGTATTTT. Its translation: CASSLALLAGGRDTQYF.

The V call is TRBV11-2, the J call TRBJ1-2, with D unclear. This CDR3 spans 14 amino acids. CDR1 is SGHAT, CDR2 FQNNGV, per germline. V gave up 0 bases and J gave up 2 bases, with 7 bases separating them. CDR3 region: CASSLDLRNYGYTF. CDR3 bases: TGTGCCAGCAGCTTAGATCTCAGGAACTATGGCTACACCTTC.

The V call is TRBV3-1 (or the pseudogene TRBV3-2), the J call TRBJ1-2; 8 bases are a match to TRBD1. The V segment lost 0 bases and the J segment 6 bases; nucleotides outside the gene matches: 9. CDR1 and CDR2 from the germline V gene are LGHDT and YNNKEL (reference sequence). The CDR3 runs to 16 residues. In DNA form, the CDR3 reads TGTGCCAGCAGCCAAGAGGGGGAGACAGGGGCAAATGGCTACACCTTC. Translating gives CASSQEGETGANGYTF.

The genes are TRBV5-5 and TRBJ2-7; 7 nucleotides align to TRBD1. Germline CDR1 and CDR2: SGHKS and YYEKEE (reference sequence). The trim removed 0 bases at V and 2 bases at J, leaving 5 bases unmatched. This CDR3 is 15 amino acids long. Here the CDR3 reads CASSLALGQTYEQYF. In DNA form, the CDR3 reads TGTGCCAGCAGCTTGGCCTTGGGACAGACCTACGAGCAGTACTTC.

CDR3 region: CASSEAPGLPNTIYF. Here the CDR3 DNA reads TGTGCCAGCAGTGAAGCGCCGGGATTACCGAACACCATATATTTT. The chain combines TRBV2 with TRBJ1-3; D gene uncertain. Trimming removed 0 bases at V and 7 bases at J, with 13 bases between. Per germline, CDR1 SNHLY and CDR2 FYNNEI. The CDR3 spans 15 residues.

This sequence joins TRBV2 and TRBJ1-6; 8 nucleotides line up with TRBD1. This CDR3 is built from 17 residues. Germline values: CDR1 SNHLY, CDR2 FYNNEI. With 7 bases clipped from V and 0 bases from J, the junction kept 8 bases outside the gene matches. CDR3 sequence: CASNGDRSSSYNSPLHF. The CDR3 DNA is TGTGCCAGCAATGGGGACAGGTCGAGCTCCTATAATTCACCCCTCCACTTT.

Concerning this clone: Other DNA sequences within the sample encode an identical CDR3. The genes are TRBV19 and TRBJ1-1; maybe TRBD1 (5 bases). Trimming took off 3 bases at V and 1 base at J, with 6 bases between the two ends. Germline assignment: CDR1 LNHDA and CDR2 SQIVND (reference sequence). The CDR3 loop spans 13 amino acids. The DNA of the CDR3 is TGTGCCAGTAGTATTCAGGGGAACACTGAAGCTTTCTTT. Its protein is CASSIQGNTEAFF.

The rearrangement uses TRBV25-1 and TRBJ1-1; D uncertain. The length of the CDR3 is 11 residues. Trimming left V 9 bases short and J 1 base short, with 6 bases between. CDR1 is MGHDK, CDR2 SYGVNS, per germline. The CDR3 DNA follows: TGTGCCAGTCGGGGGAACACTGAAGCTTTCTTT. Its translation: CASRGNTEAFF.

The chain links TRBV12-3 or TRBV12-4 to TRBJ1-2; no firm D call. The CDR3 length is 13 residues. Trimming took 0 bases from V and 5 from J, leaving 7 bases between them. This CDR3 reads CASSLARVYGYTF. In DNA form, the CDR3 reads TGTGCCAGCAGTTTAGCGCGGGTGTATGGCTACACCTTC.

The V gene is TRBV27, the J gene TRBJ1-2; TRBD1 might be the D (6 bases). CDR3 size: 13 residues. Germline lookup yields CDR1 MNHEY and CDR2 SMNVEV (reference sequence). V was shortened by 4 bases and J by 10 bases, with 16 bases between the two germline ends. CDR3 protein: CASSSFSDRIYTF. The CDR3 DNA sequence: TGTGCCAGCAGTTCATTCTCCGACAGGATCTACACCTTC.

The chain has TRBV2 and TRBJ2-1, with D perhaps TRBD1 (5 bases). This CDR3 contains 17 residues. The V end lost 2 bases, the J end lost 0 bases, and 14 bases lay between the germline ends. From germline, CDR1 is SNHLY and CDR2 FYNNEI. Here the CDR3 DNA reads TGTGCCAGCAGTGAATGGGGTAGACAGAGCTCCTACAATGAGCAGTTCTTC. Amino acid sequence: CASSEWGRQSSYNEQFF.

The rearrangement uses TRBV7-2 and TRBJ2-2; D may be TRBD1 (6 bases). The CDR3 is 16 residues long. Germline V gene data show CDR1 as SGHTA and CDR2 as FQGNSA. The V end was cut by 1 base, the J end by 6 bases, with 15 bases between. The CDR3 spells CASSLVVGAGSGELFF. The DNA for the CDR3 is TGTGCCAGCAGCTTAGTCGTGGGGGCTGGATCCGGGGAGCTGTTTTTT.

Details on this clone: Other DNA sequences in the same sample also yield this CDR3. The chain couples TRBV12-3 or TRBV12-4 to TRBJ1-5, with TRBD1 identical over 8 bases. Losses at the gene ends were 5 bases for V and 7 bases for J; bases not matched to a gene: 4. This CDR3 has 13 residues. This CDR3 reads CASSLGQGQPQHF. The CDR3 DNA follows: TGTGCCAGCAGTCTCGGACAGGGCCAGCCCCAGCATTTT.

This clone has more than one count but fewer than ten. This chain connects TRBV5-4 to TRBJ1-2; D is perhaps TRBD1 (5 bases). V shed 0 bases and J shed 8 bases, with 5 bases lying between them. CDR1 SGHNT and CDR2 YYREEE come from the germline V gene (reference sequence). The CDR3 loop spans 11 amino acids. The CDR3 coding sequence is TGTGCCAGCAGCTTGGGGGGCGGCTACACCTTC. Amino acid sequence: CASSLGGGYTF.